This TCR beta chain originates from a study of glioma-infiltrating T cells after dendritic cell vaccination. Time point denoted: after dendritic cell vaccination, including at tumor progression/relapse. PBMC were collected before vaccination, two weeks after the third vaccination, and at progression. Points on this clone: Antigen unknown.

Looked up from germline, CDR1 is SGHTS and CDR2 is YDEGEE. V was cut by 0 bases and J by 4 bases, with 8 bases left in between. This CDR3 region has 13 residues. The study, taken as a whole, reports: Few patients contributed both blood and tumor specimens.

The primer mix had 60 V beta and 13 J beta primers. Clones were sequenced by immunoSEQ multiplex PCR, and TCRdb holds only the in-frame ones, with some missing. This table has around 60,000 clones, around nine tenths appearing once. Sequenced material: blood, taken after dendritic cell vaccination. The source of this sequence is a human donor with glioblastoma. The chain couples TRBV5-8 to TRBJ2-7, with D hard to call. The CDR3 reads CASSLEPNYEQYF. The CDR3 DNA is TGTGCCAGCAGCTTGGAGCCGAATTACGAGCAGTACTTC.